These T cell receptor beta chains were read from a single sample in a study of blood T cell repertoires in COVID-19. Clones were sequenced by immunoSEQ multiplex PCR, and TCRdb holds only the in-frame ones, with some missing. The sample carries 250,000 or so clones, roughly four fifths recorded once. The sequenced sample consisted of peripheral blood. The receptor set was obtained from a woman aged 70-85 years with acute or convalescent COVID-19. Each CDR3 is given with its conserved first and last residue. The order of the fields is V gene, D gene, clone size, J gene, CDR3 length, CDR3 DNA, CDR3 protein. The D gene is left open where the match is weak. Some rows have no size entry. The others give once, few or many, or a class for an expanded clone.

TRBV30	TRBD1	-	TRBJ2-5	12	TGTGCCTTCGACAGGGGCGGAGAGACCCAGTACTTC	CAFDRGGETQYF
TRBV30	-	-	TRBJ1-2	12	TGTGCCTGGAGTAAATCCCCTGTGGGCTACACCTTC	CAWSKSPVGYTF
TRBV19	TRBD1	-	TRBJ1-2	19	TGTGCCAGTAGTCCAAGGACAGGATCGAACGGCTGGGTCGGCGTACGCTACACCTTC	CASSPRTGSNGWVGVRYTF
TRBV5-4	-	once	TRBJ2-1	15	TGTGCCAGCAGCTTGGTACAGCCTGGAAACAATGAGCAGTTCTTC	CASSLVQPGNNEQFF
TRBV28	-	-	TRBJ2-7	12	TGTGCCAGCAAGCGGATGGGCTACGAGCAGTACTTC	CASKRMGYEQYF
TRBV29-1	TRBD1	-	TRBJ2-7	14	TGCAGCGTCCGAGGCGGGACAGGGTTATACGAGCAGTACTTC	CSVRGGTGLYEQYF
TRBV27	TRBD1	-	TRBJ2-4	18	TGTGCCAGCAGTCGATTCGGGACAGGGGATATAGCCAAAAACATTCAGTACTTC	CASSRFGTGDIAKNIQYF
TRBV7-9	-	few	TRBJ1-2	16	TGTGCCAGCAGCTTTCGAGGGGCGCGGGGGAACTATGGCTACACCTTC	CASSFRGARGNYGYTF
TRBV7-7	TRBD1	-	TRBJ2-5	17	TGTGCCAGCAGCCCCCCCGGCAGGGGGCCCCTCGGTGGGGGCCAGTACTTC	CASSPPGRGPLGGGQYF
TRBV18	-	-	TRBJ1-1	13	TGTGCCAGCTCACCTTTCCGGGACACTGAAGCTTTCTTT	CASSPFRDTEAFF
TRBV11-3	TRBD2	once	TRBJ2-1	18	TGTGCCAGCAGCTTAGATCGGCTAGCGGGGGGGCATAGCAATGAGCAGTTCTTC	CASSLDRLAGGHSNEQFF
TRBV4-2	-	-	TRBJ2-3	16	TGTGCCAGCAGCCAAGAGAGGCGGATTAGCACAGATACGCAGTATTTT	CASSQERRISTDTQYF
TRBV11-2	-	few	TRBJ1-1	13	TGTGCCAGCAGCTTAGTACAGGGAGCTGAAGCTTTCTTT	CASSLVQGAEAFF
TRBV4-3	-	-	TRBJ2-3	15	TGCGCCAGCAGCCAAGCCGCCCGTGACAGGGATACGCAGTATTTT	CASSQAARDRDTQYF
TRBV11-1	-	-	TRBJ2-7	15	TGTGCCAGCAGCTTCGCCCGGGACAAATTTTACGAGCAGTACTTC	CASSFARDKFYEQYF
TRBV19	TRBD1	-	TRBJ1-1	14	TGTGCCAGTAGCGAGGCAACAGGGGGCACTGAAGCTTTCTTT	CASSEATGGTEAFF
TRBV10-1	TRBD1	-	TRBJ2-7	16	TGCGCCAGCAGTGCCCTACAGGGGGGACGCCTCTACGAGCAGTACTTC	CASSALQGGRLYEQYF
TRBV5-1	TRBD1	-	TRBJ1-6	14	TGCGCCAGCAGCCCGGGACAGGGAAACTCACCCCTCCACTTT	CASSPGQGNSPLHF
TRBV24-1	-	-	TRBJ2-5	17	TGTGCCACCAGTGAATCGGGCCAGCGGCCCTTCTTTGAGACCCAGTACTTC	CATSESGQRPFFETQYF
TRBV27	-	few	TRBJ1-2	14	TGTGCCAGCAGTGCCCTTCAGGGGTATGCCGGCTACACCTTC	CASSALQGYAGYTF
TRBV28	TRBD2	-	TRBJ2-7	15	TGTGCCAGCAGACGACTAGCGGGGGTTTACTACGAGCAGTACTTC	CASRRLAGVYYEQYF
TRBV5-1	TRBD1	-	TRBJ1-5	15	TGCGCCAGCAGCTTGGCCGGGACAGGGGGTCAGCCCCAGCATTTT	CASSLAGTGGQPQHF
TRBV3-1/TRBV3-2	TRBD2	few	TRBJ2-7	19	TGTGCCAGCAGCCGCAAACTACCGGGACTAGCGGGGGGTTCCTACGAGCAGTACTTC	CASSRKLPGLAGGSYEQYF
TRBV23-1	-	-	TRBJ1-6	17	TGCGCCAGCAGTCAAACAGGTCGCAGGGTGAATAATTCACCCCTCCACTTT	CASSQTGRRVNNSPLHF
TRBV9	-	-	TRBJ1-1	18	TGTGCCAGCAGCGCCGTAAGACCGGGGGGGGCGCGGAACACTGAAGCTTTCTTT	CASSAVRPGGARNTEAFF
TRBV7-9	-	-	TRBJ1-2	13	TGTGCCAGCAGCCGGGACACTAACTATGGCTACACCTTC	CASSRDTNYGYTF
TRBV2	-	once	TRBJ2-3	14	TGTGCCAGCAGTGCGGCTAGCGCCAGAGATACGCAGTATTTT	CASSAASARDTQYF
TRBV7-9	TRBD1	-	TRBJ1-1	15	TGTGCCAGCAGCAGACAGGGTCCGGTGAACACTGAAGCTTTCTTT	CASSRQGPVNTEAFF
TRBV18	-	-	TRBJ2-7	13	TGTGCCAGCTCACCCCTGGCAGGATACGAGCAGTACTTC	CASSPLAGYEQYF
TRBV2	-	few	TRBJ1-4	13	TGTGCCAGCAGGATAGACAGAGCCGAAAAACTGTTTTTT	CASRIDRAEKLFF
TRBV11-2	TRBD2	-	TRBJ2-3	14	TGTGCCAGCAGCCTTGGGGGGGGCACAGATACGCAGTATTTT	CASSLGGGTDTQYF
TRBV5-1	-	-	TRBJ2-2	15	TGCGCCAGCAGACTAGGGGGAACGAACACCGGGGAGCTGTTTTTT	CASRLGGTNTGELFF
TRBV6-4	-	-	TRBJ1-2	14	TGTGCCAGCAGTGAGAGTCGGCAGGGTCCTGGCTACACCTTC	CASSESRQGPGYTF
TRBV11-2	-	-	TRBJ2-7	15	TGTGCCAGCAGCCTAAACCGGGACAATACCTACGAGCAGTACTTC	CASSLNRDNTYEQYF
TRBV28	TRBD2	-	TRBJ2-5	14	TGTGCCAGCAGTCCTAGCGGGGGGAGAGAGACCCAGTACTTC	CASSPSGGRETQYF
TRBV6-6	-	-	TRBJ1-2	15	TGTGCCAGCAGTTATCCGGAGGGGGGGCGTGCTGGCTACACCTTC	CASSYPEGGRAGYTF
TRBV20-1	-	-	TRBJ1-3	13	TGCAGTGCTAGTTCGGGAACTGGAAACACCATATATTTT	CSASSGTGNTIYF
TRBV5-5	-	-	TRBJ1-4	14	TGTGCCAGCAGCCCTATCCCGGGAGAAGAAAAACTGTTTTTT	CASSPIPGEEKLFF
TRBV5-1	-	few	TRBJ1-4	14	TGCGCCAGCAGCGTCGGACAGCCTAGCGAAAAACTGTTTTTT	CASSVGQPSEKLFF
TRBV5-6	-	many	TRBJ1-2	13	TGTGCCAGCAGCCAGGACAGCTTAAGGGGCTACACCTTC	CASSQDSLRGYTF
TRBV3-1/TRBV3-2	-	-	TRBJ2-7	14	TGTGCCAGCAGCCCGGGACTCGACGACTACGAGCAGTACTTC	CASSPGLDDYEQYF
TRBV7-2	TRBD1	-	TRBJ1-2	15	TGTGCCAGCAGCTTCTTGGGACAGCGCCCCTATGGCTACACCTTC	CASSFLGQRPYGYTF
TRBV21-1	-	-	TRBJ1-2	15	TGTGCCAGCAGCATGGAGGCGGGCCGGGGCTATGGCTACACCTTC	CASSMEAGRGYGYTF
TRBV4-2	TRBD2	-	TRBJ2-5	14	TGTGCCAGCAGTCCTAGCGGGGCTCAAGAGACCCAGTACTTC	CASSPSGAQETQYF
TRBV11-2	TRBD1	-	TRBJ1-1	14	TGTGCCAGCAGCTTTACAGGGGGCATCACTGAAGCTTTCTTT	CASSFTGGITEAFF